This T cell receptor beta chain appears in the sequencing data of a study of blood T cell repertoires in COVID-19. Study-wide background: Sample material is recorded as cDNA or gDNA derived from T cells, B-cell-depleted T cells, or PBMCs.

This table comes from immunoSEQ multiplex PCR, and its TCRdb copy is limited to in-frame clones, with some not included. The sample contains 140,000 to 150,000 clones, 80% to 85% of which appear only once. The CDR3 consists of 14 residues. Germline V lookup: CDR1 LNHDA, CDR2 SQIVND (reference sequence). V dropped 4 bases and J dropped 4; count of bases not matched to a gene: 5. Exposed participants came across a COVID-19 case within 2 weeks before study entry. This clonotype was obtained from a woman aged 45-65 years who had been exposed to COVID-19. The chain has TRBV19 and TRBJ1-2, with 8 bases fitting TRBD1. The sample comprised PBMCs or T cells enriched from blood (not recorded which). CDR3 sequence: CASSKRQGIYGYTF. For the CDR3, the DNA is TGTGCCAGTAGTAAACGACAGGGGATCTATGGCTACACCTTC.